Each of the 9 T cell receptor beta chains below was sequenced from the same sample in a study of OX40 agonist ivuxolimab in advanced cancers. Only in-frame clones appear in the TCRdb table, and some are missing; sequencing was by immunoSEQ multiplex PCR. The table includes tens of thousands of clones, approximately 87% detected once. Sample: CD4+ or CD8+ T cells sorted from blood, taken in a trial of the OX40 agonist ivuxolimab. Source of these receptors: an adult with an advanced solid tumor such as melanoma, head and neck, liver or kidney cancer.

The CDR3 DNA reads as TGCGCCAGCAGCTTGGAGGGACAGGGGGCCTACGAGCAGTACTTC. Translating it yields CASSLEGQGAYEQYF. This chain connects TRBV5-1 to TRBJ2-7; TRBD1 matches 11 bases. Germline assignment: CDR1 SGHRS and CDR2 YFSETQ. This CDR3 region has 15 residues. J lost 2 bases, V lost 0 bases, and 1 base had no gene match. The whole variable domain, remainder taken from reference TRBV5-1 and TRBJ2-7, is KAGVTQTPRYLIKTRGQQVTLSCSPISGHRSVSWYQQTPGQGLQFLFEYFSETQRNKGNFPGRFSGRQFSNSRSEMNVSTLELGDSALYLCASSLEGQGAYEQYFGPGTRLTVT.

Concerning this clone: The junction shows a germline mismatch at one end, possibly a read error. The chain links TRBV7-7 to TRBJ2-3; TRBD2 agrees at 7 bases. CDR3 length equals 15 residues. Germline V gene lookup returns CDR1 SSHAT and CDR2 FNYEAQ (reference sequence). The CDR3 bases are TGTGCTAGCAGCTTAGGGCTAGCGGCCACAGATACGCAGTATTTT. Translated: CASSLGLAATDTQYF.

This rearrangement joins TRBV7-2 to TRBJ2-7; tentatively, D is TRBD1 (5 bases). Trimming pared 1 base from V and 4 bases from J, leaving 11 bases between. Germline CDR1 reads SGHTA; CDR2 reads FQGNSA. The CDR3 covers 14 residues. The DNA of the CDR3 is TGTGCCAGCAGCTTAGGTGCCAGGGATTACGAGCAGTACTTC. Amino acids: CASSLGARDYEQYF.

The chain uses TRBV7-2 and TRBJ1-2; 7 bases agree with TRBD1. This CDR3 comprises 16 residues. Germline CDR1 SGHTA, CDR2 FQGNSA. Trimming removed 5 bases from V and 2 bases from J; junction bases left unmatched: 11. The CDR3 protein is CASSRTELTGNYGYTF. In nucleotides, the CDR3 is TGTGCCAGCAGCAGAACGGAACTGACAGGGAACTATGGCTACACCTTC.

The chain recombines TRBV5-6 with TRBJ1-5; tentatively, D is TRBD1 (6 bases). This CDR3 region has 18 residues. The V gene lost 3 bases and the J gene lost 2 bases, with 21 bases spanning the gap. Germline V gives CDR1 SGHDT, CDR2 YYEEEE. Written as DNA, the CDR3 is TGTGCCAGCAGCTGGAAGGGGGGCAGGGAAAGAGGCAATCAGCCCCAGCATTTT. Encoded protein: CASSWKGGRERGNQPQHF.

The V and J genes are TRBV9 and TRBJ2-5; 11 positions match TRBD2. Germline V gene sequence: CDR1 SGDLS, CDR2 YYNGEE. CDR3 size: 15 residues. With 4 bases clipped from V and 5 bases from J, the junction kept 7 bases outside the gene matches. The CDR3 sequence is CASSFSGGAGETQYF. The CDR3 DNA sequence: TGTGCCAGCAGCTTTAGCGGGGGGGCCGGGGAGACCCAGTACTTC.

The chain joins TRBV18 to TRBJ2-1, with TRBD1 matching over 7 bases. Trimming took 6 bases from V and 0 from J; bases not matched to a gene: 14. CDR1 and CDR2 from the germline V gene are KGHSH and LQKENI. This CDR3 contains 18 residues. The CDR3 sequence: CASSDTTPGGSSYNEQFF. Written as DNA, the CDR3 is TGTGCCAGCTCCGATACGACGCCAGGGGGAAGCTCCTACAATGAGCAGTTCTTC. Filled out from reference TRBV18 and TRBJ2-1, the complete variable domain reads NAGVMQNPRHLVRRRGQEARLRCSPMKGHSHVYWYRQLPEEGLKFMVYLQKENIIDESGMPKERFSAEFPKEGPSILRIQQVVRGDSAAYFCASSDTTPGGSSYNEQFFGPGTRLTVL.

The chain uses TRBV9 and TRBJ1-5; 7 nucleotides line up with TRBD1. In germline, CDR1 is SGDLS, CDR2 YYNGEE. CDR3 size: 15 residues. Trimming removed 4 bases from V and 3 bases from J; junction bases left unmatched: 7. Here the CDR3 DNA reads TGTGCCAGCAGCACCTCCGGGACAGACAATCAGCCCCAGCATTTT. It yields the protein CASSTSGTDNQPQHF.

This clone was detected only a few times. The V call is TRBV6-5, the J call TRBJ1-5, with D perhaps TRBD1 (5 bases). The CDR3 has 14 residues. Germline V gene lookup returns CDR1 MNHEY and CDR2 SVGAGI. V shed 5 bases and J shed 7 bases, with 15 bases lying between them. Here the CDR3 reads CASSPSQAVQPQHF. CDR3 DNA sequence: TGTGCCAGCAGTCCTTCACAGGCCGTCCAGCCCCAGCATTTT.